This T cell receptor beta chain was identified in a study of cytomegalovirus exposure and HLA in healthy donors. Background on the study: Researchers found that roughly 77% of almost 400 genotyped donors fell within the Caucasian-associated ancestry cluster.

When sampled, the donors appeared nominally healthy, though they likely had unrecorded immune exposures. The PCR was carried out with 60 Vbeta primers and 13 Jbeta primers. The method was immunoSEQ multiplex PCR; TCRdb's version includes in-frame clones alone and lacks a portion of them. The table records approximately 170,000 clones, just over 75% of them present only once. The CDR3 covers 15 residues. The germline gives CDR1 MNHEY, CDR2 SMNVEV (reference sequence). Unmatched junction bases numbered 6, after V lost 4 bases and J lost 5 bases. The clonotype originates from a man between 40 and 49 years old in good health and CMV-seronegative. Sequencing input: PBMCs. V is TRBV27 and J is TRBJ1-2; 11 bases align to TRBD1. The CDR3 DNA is TGTGCCAGCAGTTCCGGACAGGGGGCTCGGTATGGCTACACCTTC. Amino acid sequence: CASSSGQGARYGYTF.